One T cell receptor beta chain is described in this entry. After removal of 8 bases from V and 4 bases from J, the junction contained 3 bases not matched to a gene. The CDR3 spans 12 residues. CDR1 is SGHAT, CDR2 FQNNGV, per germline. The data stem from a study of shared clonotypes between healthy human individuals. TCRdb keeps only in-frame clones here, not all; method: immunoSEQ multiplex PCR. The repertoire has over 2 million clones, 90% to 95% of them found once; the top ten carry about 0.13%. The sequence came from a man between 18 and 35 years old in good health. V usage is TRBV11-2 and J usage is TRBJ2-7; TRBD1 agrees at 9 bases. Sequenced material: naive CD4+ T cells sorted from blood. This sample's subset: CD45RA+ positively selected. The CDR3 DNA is TGTGCCAGCGGGACAGGGCCTTACGAGCAGTACTTC. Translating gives CASGTGPYEQYF. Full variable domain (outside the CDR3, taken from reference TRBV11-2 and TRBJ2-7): EAGVAQSPRYKIIEKRQSVAFWCNPISGHATLYWYQQILGQGPKLLIQFQNNGVVDDSQLPKDRFSAERLKGVDSTLKIQPAKLEDSAVYLCASGTGPYEQYFGPGTRLTVT.